These T cell receptor beta chains were read from a single sample in a study of spatial heterogeneity in lung cancer. TCRdb independently ran MiXCR on the 5' RACE reads; one entry per CDR3 protein. The table includes 9,500 to 11,000 distinct CDR3 sequences, around 8% detected once. The material was lung tumor tissue, obtained at surgery. The receptors here all came from a female donor with early-stage non-small cell lung cancer. CDR3s include the opening cysteine and the closing phenylalanine or tryptophan. D genes are given only for firm matches. Clone sizes are given selectively: once, few, many, or a class where the clone is expanded.

j_gene | abundance | v_gene | d_gene | CDR3aa | CDR3nt
TRBJ2-3 | many | TRBV19 | - | CASSFTISDTQYF | TGTGCCAGTAGTTTCACCATTTCGGATACGCAGTATTTT
TRBJ1-6 | many | TRBV27 | TRBD1 | CASSLGFQGAHGSPLHF | TGTGCCAGCAGTTTAGGGTTTCAGGGGGCGCATGGTTCACCCCTCCACTTT
TRBJ1-4 | medium-sized | TRBV5-1 | - | CASSPEAQLNEKLFF | TGCGCCAGCAGCCCCGAGGCACAGCTTAATGAAAAACTGTTTTTT
TRBJ1-1 | many | TRBV20-1 | - | CSAREGGVGEAFF | TGCAGTGCTAGAGAAGGTGGCGTTGGTGAAGCTTTCTTT
TRBJ1-2 | few | TRBV12-5 | - | CASGLWGTSYGYTF | TGTGCTAGTGGTTTGTGGGGGACGTCCTATGGCTACACCTTC
TRBJ1-5 | - | TRBV27 | - | CASSLVGTANQPQHF | TGTGCCAGCAGTTTAGTAGGGACGGCTAATCAGCCCCAGCATTTT
TRBJ2-7 | - | TRBV7-2 | - | CASREQGPSSYEQYF | TGTGCCAGCAGAGAACAGGGCCCCAGCTCCTACGAGCAGTACTTC
TRBJ2-5 | many | TRBV5-1 | - | CASSLVSSQETQYF | TGCGCCAGCAGCTTGGTGTCTTCTCAAGAGACCCAGTACTTC
TRBJ2-5 | many | TRBV11-2 | - | CASSLYHQETQYF | TGTGCCAGCAGCTTATATCACCAAGAGACCCAGTACTTC
TRBJ1-1 | many | TRBV7-3 | - | CASSLARNTEAFF | TGTGCCAGCAGCTTAGCTAGGAACACTGAAGCTTTCTTT
TRBJ2-3 | many | TRBV12-3/TRBV12-4 | TRBD1 | CASSSTGPDTQYF | TGTGCCAGCAGTTCGACAGGGCCAGATACGCAGTATTTT
TRBJ2-2 | many | TRBV7-7 | TRBD2 | CASSPSGGGNTGELFF | TGTGCTAGCAGTCCCAGCGGGGGAGGGAACACCGGGGAGCTGTTTTTT
TRBJ2-3 | medium-sized | TRBV7-3 | TRBD2 | CASSGSGGEIDTQYF | TGTGCCAGCAGCGGGAGCGGGGGGGAAATAGATACGCAGTATTTT
TRBJ2-3 | - | TRBV11-3 | TRBD2 | CASSRTSGGATQYF | TGTGCCAGCAGCCGAACTAGCGGGGGTGCTACGCAGTATTTT
TRBJ2-5 | many | TRBV5-1 | - | CASSLRGLGETQYF | TGCGCCAGCAGCTTGAGAGGTTTAGGGGAGACCCAGTACTTC
TRBJ2-7 | many | TRBV20-1 | - | CSAAGSSHEQYF | TGCAGTGCTGCAGGTAGCTCCCACGAGCAGTACTTC
TRBJ2-1 | many | TRBV15 | TRBD1 | CATSPRQGEQFF | TGTGCCACCAGCCCCCGACAGGGTGAGCAGTTCTTC
TRBJ2-3 | many | TRBV27 | - | CASSRQLPAIRTDTQYF | TGTGCCAGCAGTCGACAGCTCCCGGCCATTCGCACAGATACGCAGTATTTT
TRBJ1-2 | many | TRBV29-1 | - | CSVILGQNGYTF | TGCAGCGTTATTCTCGGGCAGAATGGCTACACCTTC
TRBJ2-7 | - | TRBV30 | - | CAWKRDGGKQYF | TGTGCCTGGAAGAGGGACGGAGGGAAGCAGTACTTC
TRBJ2-7 | few | TRBV9 | - | CASSVDLGNYEQYF | TGTGCCAGCAGCGTAGATCTGGGGAACTACGAGCAGTACTTC
TRBJ2-7 | few | TRBV2 | - | CASSALRGHEQYF | TGTGCCAGCAGTGCACTCAGGGGCCACGAGCAGTACTTC
TRBJ2-1 | many | TRBV7-9 | TRBD2 | CASSLYTGGTLDEQFF | TGTGCCAGCAGCTTATATACGGGGGGTACCCTCGATGAGCAGTTCTTC
TRBJ2-3 | - | TRBV9 | - | CASSVGQGTRLRGDTQYF | TGTGCCAGCAGCGTAGGTCAGGGGACGAGGCTCAGAGGGGATACGCAGTATTTT
TRBJ1-2 | many | TRBV6-6 | TRBD1 | CASSPQTGANYGYTF | TGTGCCAGCAGTCCACAGACAGGGGCTAACTATGGCTACACCTTC
TRBJ2-7 | many | TRBV19 | TRBD1 | CASSMGQTLGEQYF | TGTGCCAGTAGTATGGGACAGACCCTCGGCGAGCAGTACTTC
TRBJ2-2 | many | TRBV6-6 | - | CASSPPNTGELFF | TGTGCCAGCAGTCCTCCGAACACCGGGGAGCTGTTTTTT
TRBJ2-2 | many | TRBV7-2 | - | CASSLNRVDTGELFF | TGTGCCAGCAGCTTAAACCGGGTAGACACCGGGGAGCTGTTTTTT
TRBJ1-2 | few | TRBV11-2 | - | CASSLDLTAGLNYGYTF | TGTGCCAGCAGCTTAGATCTCACAGCAGGCCTAAACTATGGCTACACCTTC
TRBJ1-1 | many | TRBV29-1 | TRBD1 | CSVGTGPEAFF | TGCAGCGTCGGGACAGGGCCAGAAGCTTTCTTT
TRBJ1-4 | many | TRBV5-1 | TRBD1 | CASSLEDRATEKLFF | TGCGCCAGCAGCTTGGAAGACAGGGCAACGGAAAAACTGTTTTTT
TRBJ1-2 | few | TRBV7-2 | - | CASSSSLGARDGYTF | TGTGCCAGCAGCTCCTCTCTGGGGGCGCGGGATGGCTACACCTTC
TRBJ1-1 | many | TRBV7-2 | - | CASSRNRNTEAFF | TGTGCCAGCTCCAGAAACAGGAACACTGAAGCTTTCTTT
TRBJ2-5 | - | TRBV6-2/TRBV6-3 | - | CASSPGRFETQYF | TGTGCCAGCAGCCCGGGAAGGTTTGAGACCCAGTACTTC